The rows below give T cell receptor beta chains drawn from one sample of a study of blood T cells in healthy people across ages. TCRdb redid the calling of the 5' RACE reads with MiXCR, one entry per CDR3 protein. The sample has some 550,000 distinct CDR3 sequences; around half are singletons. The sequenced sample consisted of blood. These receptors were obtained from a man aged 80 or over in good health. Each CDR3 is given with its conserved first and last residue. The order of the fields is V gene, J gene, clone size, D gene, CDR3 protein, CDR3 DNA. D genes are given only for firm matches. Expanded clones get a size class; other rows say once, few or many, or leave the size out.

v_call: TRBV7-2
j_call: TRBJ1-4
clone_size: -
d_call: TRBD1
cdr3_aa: CASSFSGTDNEKLFF
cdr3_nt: TGTGCCAGCAGCTTTTCCGGGACAGATAATGAAAAACTGTTTTTT

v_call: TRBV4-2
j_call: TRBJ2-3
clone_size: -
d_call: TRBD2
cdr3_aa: CASSQKAGGEDTQYF
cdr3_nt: TGTGCCAGCAGCCAGAAAGCGGGAGGGGAGGATACGCAGTATTTT

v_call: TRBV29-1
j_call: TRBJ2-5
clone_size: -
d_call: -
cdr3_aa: CSVRGIGAETQYF
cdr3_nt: TGCAGCGTGCGCGGGATAGGGGCGGAGACCCAGTACTTC

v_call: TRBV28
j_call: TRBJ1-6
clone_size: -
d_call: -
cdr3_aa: CASSLGGLHHSYNSPLHF
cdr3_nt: TGTGCCAGCAGCCTCGGGGGGCTGCACCACTCCTATAATTCACCCCTCCACTTT

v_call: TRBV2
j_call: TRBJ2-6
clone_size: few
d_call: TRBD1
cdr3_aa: CASSLQGAATGANVLTF
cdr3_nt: TGTGCCAGCAGTCTCCAGGGGGCCGCCACTGGGGCCAACGTCCTGACTTTC

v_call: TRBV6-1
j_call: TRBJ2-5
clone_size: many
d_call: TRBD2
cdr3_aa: CASSVSGKETQYF
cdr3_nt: TGTGCCAGCAGTGTAAGCGGGAAAGAGACCCAGTACTTC

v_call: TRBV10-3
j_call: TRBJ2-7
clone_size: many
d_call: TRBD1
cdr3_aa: CATYGTGNHEQYF
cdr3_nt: TGTGCCACCTACGGGACAGGGAACCACGAGCAGTACTTC

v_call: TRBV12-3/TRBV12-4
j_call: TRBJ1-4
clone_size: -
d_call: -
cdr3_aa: CASSFFKNEKLFF
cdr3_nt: TGTGCCAGCAGTTTCTTCAAGAATGAAAAACTGTTTTTT

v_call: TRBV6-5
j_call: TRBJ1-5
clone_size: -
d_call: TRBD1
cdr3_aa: CVSRRQGGSNQPQHF
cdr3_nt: TGTGTCAGCAGACGACAGGGAGGAAGCAATCAGCCCCAGCATTTT

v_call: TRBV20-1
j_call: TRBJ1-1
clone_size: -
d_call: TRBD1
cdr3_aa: CNARGGQGADFGTEAFF
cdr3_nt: TGCAATGCTAGAGGGGGACAGGGGGCGGATTTTGGGACTGAAGCTTTCTTT

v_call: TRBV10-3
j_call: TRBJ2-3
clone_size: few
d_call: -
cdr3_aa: CAIRIAGADTQYF
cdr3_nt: TGTGCCATCAGGATTGCAGGAGCAGATACGCAGTATTTT

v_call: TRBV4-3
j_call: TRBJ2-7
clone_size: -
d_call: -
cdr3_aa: CASSQDNSVTYEQYF
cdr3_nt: TGCGCCAGCAGCCAAGATAACTCAGTAACCTACGAGCAGTACTTC

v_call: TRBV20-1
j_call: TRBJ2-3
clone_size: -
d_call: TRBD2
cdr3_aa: CSARREGLGTDTQYF
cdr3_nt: TGCAGTGCTAGGCGGGAGGGCCTAGGCACAGATACGCAGTATTTT

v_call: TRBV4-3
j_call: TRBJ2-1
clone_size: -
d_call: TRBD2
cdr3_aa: CASSQDRGGSYNEQFF
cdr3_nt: TGCGCCAGCAGCCAAGATCGGGGGGGGTCCTACAATGAGCAGTTCTTC

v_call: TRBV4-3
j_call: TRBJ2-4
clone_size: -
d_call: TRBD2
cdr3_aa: CASSQDGGGRDTKNIQYF
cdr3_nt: TGCGCCAGCAGCCAAGATGGCGGGGGGCGCGATACCAAAAACATTCAGTACTTC

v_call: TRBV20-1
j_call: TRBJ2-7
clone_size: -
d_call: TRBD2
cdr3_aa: CRGEGTSGSPYEQYF
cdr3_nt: TGCAGAGGAGAGGGGACTAGCGGGAGTCCCTACGAGCAGTACTTC

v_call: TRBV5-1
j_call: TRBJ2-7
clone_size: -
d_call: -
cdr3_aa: CASSLAGGPLYEQYF
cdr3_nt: TGCGCCAGCAGCTTGGCCGGAGGGCCACTCTACGAGCAGTACTTC

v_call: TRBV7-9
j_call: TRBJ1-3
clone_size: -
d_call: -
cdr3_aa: CASSPIGGEPLGNTIYF
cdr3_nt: TGTGCCAGCAGCCCGATCGGCGGGGAGCCGCTTGGAAACACCATATATTTT

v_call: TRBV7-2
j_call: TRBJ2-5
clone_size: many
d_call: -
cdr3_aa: CASSLGRGQETQYF
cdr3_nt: TGTGCCAGCAGCCTCGGACGCGGACAAGAGACCCAGTACTTC

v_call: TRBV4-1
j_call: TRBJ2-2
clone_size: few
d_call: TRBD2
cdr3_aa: CASSHPRGENTGELFF
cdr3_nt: TGCGCCAGCAGCCACCCGCGGGGGGAAAACACCGGGGAGCTGTTTTTT

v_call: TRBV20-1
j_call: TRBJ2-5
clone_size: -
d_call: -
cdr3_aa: CSPKGDTQETQYF
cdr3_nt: TGCAGTCCCAAAGGGGACACCCAAGAGACCCAGTACTTC

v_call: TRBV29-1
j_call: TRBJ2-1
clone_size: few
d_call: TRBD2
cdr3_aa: CSVGLGPGGNEQFF
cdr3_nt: TGCAGCGTGGGCCTAGGTCCGGGGGGCAATGAGCAGTTCTTC

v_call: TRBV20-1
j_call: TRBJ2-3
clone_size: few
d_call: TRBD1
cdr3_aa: CSAMGQGTDTQYF
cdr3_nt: TGCAGTGCTATGGGACAGGGGACAGATACGCAGTATTTT

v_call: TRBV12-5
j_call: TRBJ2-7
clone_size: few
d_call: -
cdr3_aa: CAVWKQWVYEQYF
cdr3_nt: TGTGCTGTGTGGAAACAATGGGTCTACGAGCAGTACTTC

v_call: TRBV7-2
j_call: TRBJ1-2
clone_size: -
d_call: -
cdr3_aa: CASSLTLGYTF
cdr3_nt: TGTGCCAGCAGCCTGACGCTAGGCTACACCTTC

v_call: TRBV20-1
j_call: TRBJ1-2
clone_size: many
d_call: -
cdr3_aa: CSAGQQYGYTF
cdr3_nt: TGCAGTGCCGGACAACAGTATGGCTACACCTTC

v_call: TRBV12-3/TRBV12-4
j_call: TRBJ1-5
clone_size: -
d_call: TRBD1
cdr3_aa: CASSRRDRVQPQHF
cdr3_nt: TGTGCCAGCAGTCGCCGGGACAGGGTTCAGCCCCAGCATTTT

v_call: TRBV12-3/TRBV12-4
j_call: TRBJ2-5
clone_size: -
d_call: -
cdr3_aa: CASSSAGEQYF
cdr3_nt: TGTGCCAGCAGTTCGGCTGGGGAGCAGTACTTC

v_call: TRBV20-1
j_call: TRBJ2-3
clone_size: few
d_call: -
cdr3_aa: CSARVPGRDTDTQYF
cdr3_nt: TGCAGTGCTAGAGTTCCGGGTAGGGACACAGATACGCAGTATTTT

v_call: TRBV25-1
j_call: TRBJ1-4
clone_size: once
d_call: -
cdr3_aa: CASSEGGLEKLFF
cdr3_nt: TGTGCCAGCAGTGAGGGTGGCTTGGAGAAACTGTTTTTT

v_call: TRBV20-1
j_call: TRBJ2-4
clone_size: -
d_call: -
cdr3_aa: CSALDSKEDIQYF
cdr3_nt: TGCAGTGCCCTCGACAGCAAAGAAGACATTCAGTACTTC

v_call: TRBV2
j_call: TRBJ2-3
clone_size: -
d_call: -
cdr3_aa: CASFQRASGPDTQYF
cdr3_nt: TGTGCCAGCTTTCAAAGGGCCTCGGGGCCAGATACGCAGTATTTT

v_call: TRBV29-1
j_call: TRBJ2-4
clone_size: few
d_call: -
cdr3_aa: CSVAPRLKNIQYF
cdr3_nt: TGCAGCGTTGCACCGAGACTCAAAAACATTCAGTACTTC

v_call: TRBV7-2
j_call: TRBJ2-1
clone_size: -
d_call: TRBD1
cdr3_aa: CASSPGTGGLNEQFF
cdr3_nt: TGTGCCAGCAGCCCAGGGACAGGGGGGCTCAATGAGCAGTTCTTC

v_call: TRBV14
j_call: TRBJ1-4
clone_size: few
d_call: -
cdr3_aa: CASSQDLAQVAGKLFF
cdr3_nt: TGTGCCAGCAGCCAAGATCTCGCCCAGGTGGCCGGTAAACTGTTTTTT

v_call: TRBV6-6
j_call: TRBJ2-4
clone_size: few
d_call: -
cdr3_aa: CASRPSGERNIQYF
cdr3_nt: TGTGCCAGCAGGCCGTCGGGCGAAAGAAACATTCAGTACTTC

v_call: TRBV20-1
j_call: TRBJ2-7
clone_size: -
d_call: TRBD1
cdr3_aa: CSATGQGNTYEQYF
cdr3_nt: TGCAGTGCTACGGGACAGGGGAACACCTACGAGCAGTACTTC

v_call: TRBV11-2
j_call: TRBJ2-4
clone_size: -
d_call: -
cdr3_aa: CASSADRHLAKNIQYF
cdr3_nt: TGTGCCAGCAGCGCGGACAGACACCTAGCCAAAAACATTCAGTACTTC

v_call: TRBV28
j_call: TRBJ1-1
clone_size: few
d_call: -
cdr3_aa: CASSQSGGRTEAFF
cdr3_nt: TGTGCCAGCAGTCAATCGGGGGGGAGGACTGAAGCTTTCTTT

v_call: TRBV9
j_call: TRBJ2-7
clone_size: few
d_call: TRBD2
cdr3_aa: CASSASAGDTYEQYF
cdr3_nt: TGTGCCAGCAGCGCCTCAGCGGGGGATACCTACGAGCAGTACTTC

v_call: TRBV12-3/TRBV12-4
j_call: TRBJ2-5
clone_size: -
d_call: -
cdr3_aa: CASGPPETQYF
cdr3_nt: TGTGCCAGCGGCCCCCCAGAGACCCAGTACTTC

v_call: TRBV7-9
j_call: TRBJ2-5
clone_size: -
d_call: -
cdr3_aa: CASSLVTHQETQYF
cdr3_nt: TGTGCCAGCAGCTTAGTTACTCACCAAGAGACCCAGTACTTC

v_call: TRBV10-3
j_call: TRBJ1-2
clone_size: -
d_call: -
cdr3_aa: CAIGAGGGYGYTF
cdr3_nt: TGTGCCATCGGTGCTGGTGGAGGCTATGGCTACACCTTC

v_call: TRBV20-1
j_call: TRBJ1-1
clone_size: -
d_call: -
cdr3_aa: CSAIELELNTEAFF
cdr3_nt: TGCAGTGCTATCGAGCTAGAATTGAACACTGAAGCTTTCTTT

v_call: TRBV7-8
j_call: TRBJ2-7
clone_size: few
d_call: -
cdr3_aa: CASSYGTRSYEQYF
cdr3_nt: TGTGCCAGCAGCTACGGGACACGGTCCTACGAGCAGTACTTC

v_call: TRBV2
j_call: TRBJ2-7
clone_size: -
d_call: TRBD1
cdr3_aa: CASGDSYRISYEQYF
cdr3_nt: TGTGCCAGCGGGGACAGTTACCGAATTTCCTACGAGCAGTACTTC

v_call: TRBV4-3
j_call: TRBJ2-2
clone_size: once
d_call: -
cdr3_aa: CASSRLTTENTGELFF
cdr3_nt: TGCGCCAGCAGCCGGCTGACGACAGAGAACACCGGGGAGCTGTTTTTT

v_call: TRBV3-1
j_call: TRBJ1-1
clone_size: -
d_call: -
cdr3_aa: CTSSGLINMNTEAFF
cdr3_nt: TGTACCAGCAGCGGACTTATTAATATGAACACTGAAGCTTTCTTT

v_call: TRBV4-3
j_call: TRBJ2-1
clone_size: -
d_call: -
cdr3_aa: CASSRGPGVSYNEQFF
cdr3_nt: TGCGCCAGCAGCCGAGGACCCGGGGTCTCCTACAATGAGCAGTTCTTC

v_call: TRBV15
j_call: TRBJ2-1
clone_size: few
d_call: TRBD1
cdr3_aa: CATSRPDRGDEQFF
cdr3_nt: TGTGCCACCAGCAGACCGGACAGGGGCGATGAGCAGTTCTTC

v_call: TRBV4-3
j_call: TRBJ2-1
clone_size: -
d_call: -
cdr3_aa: CASSRRVGSSEQFF
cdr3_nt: TGCGCCAGCAGCCGGCGAGTTGGAAGTAGTGAGCAGTTCTTC

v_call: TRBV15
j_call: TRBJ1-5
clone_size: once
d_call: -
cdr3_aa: CATSRDIGQPQHF
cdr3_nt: TGTGCCACCAGCAGAGATATCGGGCAGCCCCAGCATTTT

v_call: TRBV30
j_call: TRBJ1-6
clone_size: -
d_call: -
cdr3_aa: CAWSVRGSPLHF
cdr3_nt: TGTGCCTGGAGTGTACGGGGTTCACCCCTCCACTTT